The 5 T cell receptor beta chains below were found in one sample sequenced in a study of T cell changes during pregnancy in multiple sclerosis. Using immunoSEQ multiplex PCR, the repertoire was profiled, and TCRdb retains in-frame clones only, with some absent. The sample lists tens of thousands of clones, approximately 90% occurring once. The sequences come from CD4+ T cells from peripheral blood mononuclear cells, collected in the first trimester of pregnancy. The receptors were gathered from a female donor with multiple sclerosis, enrolled in a pregnancy study.

The rearrangement joins TRBV7-2 to TRBJ2-3; the match to TRBD2 covers 10 bases. CDR3 length: 15 amino acids. V trimming: 8 bases; J trimming: 5 bases; junction bases outside the gene matches: 10. The germline V gene has CDR1 SGHTA and CDR2 FQGNSA. The CDR3 DNA sequence: TGTGCCAGCTCCCGGACTAGCGGAGGAAGAGATACGCAGTATTTT. It yields the protein CASSRTSGGRDTQYF.

CDR3 sequence: CASRQSHYEQYF. CDR3 sequence (DNA): TGTGCCAGCAGACAATCTCACTACGAGCAGTACTTC. V is TRBV2 and J is TRBJ2-7; unclear D gene. The germline CDR1 and CDR2 sequences are SNHLY and FYNNEI. CDR3 length: 12 amino acids. Trimming pared 6 bases from V and 3 bases from J, leaving 9 bases between.

The CDR3 here is CASSMVLQVNTEAFF. In DNA, the CDR3 is TGTGCCAGCAGCATGGTGCTACAGGTGAACACTGAAGCTTTCTTT. This sequence joins TRBV7-2 and TRBJ1-1, with D perhaps matching TRBD1 (5 bases). The germline V gene has CDR1 SGHTA and CDR2 FQGNSA. V lost 5 bases to trimming and J lost 0 bases, with 13 bases between them. The CDR3 covers 15 residues.

V and J are TRBV28 and TRBJ2-1; the match to TRBD1 covers 11 bases. V lost 6 bases and J lost 8; bases outside the gene matches: 6. This CDR3 contains 14 residues. Germline V gene lookup returns CDR1 MDHEN and CDR2 SYDVKM. The CDR3 coding sequence is TGTGCCAGCAGAAGGACAGGGGGCGTGGATGAGCAGTTCTTC. It encodes CASRRTGGVDEQFF. The full variable domain, completed using reference TRBV28 and TRBJ2-1, is DVKVTQSSRYLVKRTGEKVFLECVQDMDHENMFWYRQDPGLGLRLIYFSYDVKMKEKGDIPEGYSVSREKKERFSLILESASTNQTSMYLCASRRTGGVDEQFFGPGTRLTVL.

Here the CDR3 DNA reads TGTGCCAGCAGCCGTGACAGGGAAGAGACCCAGTACTTC. Its protein product is CASSRDREETQYF. V usage is TRBV7-9 and J usage is TRBJ2-5; 7 positions agree with TRBD1. This CDR3 contains 13 residues. After removal of 5 bases from V and 3 bases from J, the junction contained 3 bases not matched to a gene. Germline loops: CDR1 SEHNR, CDR2 FQNEAQ (reference sequence).